The clone carrying this TCR beta chain occurred a few times. This CDR3 spans 12 amino acids. Looked up from germline, CDR1 is SQVTM and CDR2 is ANQGSEA. V gave up 4 bases and J gave up 8 bases, with 12 bases separating them. 60 Vbeta and 13 Jbeta primers were used in PCR. The table came from immunoSEQ multiplex PCR; TCRdb's copy has only in-frame clones and leaves some out. The data show approximately 170,000 clones, just under 80% seen once. These data come from a study of cytomegalovirus exposure and HLA in healthy donors. The TCR sequence derives from a woman aged 40 to 50 in good health and CMV-seropositive. Sequencing was done on a sample of PBMCs. V is TRBV29-1 and J is TRBJ2-1; D is ambiguous. Written as DNA, the CDR3 is TGCAGCGTTGTCAGGTTTTCCGATGAGCAGTTCTTC. Translating it yields CSVVRFSDEQFF.